These 15 T cell receptor beta chains share one sample of origin, sequenced in a study of T cells after yellow fever vaccination. TCRdb passed the 5' RACE reads through MiXCR, listing each CDR3 protein once. This table has hundreds of thousands of distinct CDR3 sequences, over 9% appearing once. Sequencing used PBMCs, obtained on the day of the yellow fever booster vaccination. The source is a man under 40 who received the YFV17D yellow fever vaccine.

This clonotype came up a few times. DNA of the CDR3: TGCGCCAGCAGCTTCAACCCGACTAGCGGGAGGTACAATGAGCAGTTCTTC. Its protein product is CASSFNPTSGRYNEQFF. The V gene is TRBV5-1, the J gene TRBJ2-1; 13 bases map to TRBD2. V was clipped by 2 bases and J by 4 bases; unmatched bases: 6. The CDR3 covers 17 residues. In germline, CDR1 is SGHRS, CDR2 YFSETQ.

This clonotype has more than one count but fewer than ten. This chain uses TRBV7-2 with TRBJ1-5; D remains ambiguous. Germline V CDR1 and CDR2: SGHTA, FQGNSA. Trimming took off 5 bases at V and 5 bases at J, with 10 bases between the two ends. The CDR3 runs to 13 residues. The CDR3 is CASSDGTYQPQHF. CDR3 DNA: TGTGCCAGCAGCGACGGAACCTATCAGCCCCAGCATTTT.

This clonotype has a handful of counts. The chain links TRBV20-1 to TRBJ1-5; TRBD1 might be the D (5 bases). Trimming removed 0 bases from V and 2 bases from J, with 14 bases in between. The germline CDR1 and CDR2 sequences are DFQATT and SNEGSKA (reference sequence). CDR3 length: 16 amino acids. CDR3 in amino acids: CSARDTGGYGNQPQHF. CDR3 nucleotide sequence: TGCAGTGCTAGAGATACTGGGGGTTACGGCAATCAGCCCCAGCATTTT.

This clonotype came up a few times. The chain recombines TRBV11-3 with TRBJ2-1, with D possibly TRBD2 on 5 matching bases. The V end lost 3 bases, the J end lost 7 bases, and 16 bases lay between the germline ends. The germline gives CDR1 SGHNT, CDR2 YENEEA. The CDR3 runs 15 residues. CDR3 coding DNA: TGTGCCAGCAGCTTGATGCCCGGGAACCATAATGAGCAGTTCTTC. Its protein product is CASSLMPGNHNEQFF.

This clonotype was counted ten times or more. The J gene is TRBJ1-4, the V gene TRBV7-2; possibly TRBD1 for D (5 bases). V lost 8 bases, J lost 1 base, and 14 bases lay in between. CDR3 size: 15 residues. Germline V gene data show CDR1 as SGHTA and CDR2 as FQGNSA. Here the CDR3 reads CASGPQGGTNEKLFF. For the CDR3, the DNA is TGTGCCAGCGGGCCGCAGGGCGGAACTAATGAAAAACTGTTTTTT. The variable domain in full, with the rest retrieved from reference TRBV7-2 and TRBJ1-4, is GAGVSQSPSNKVTEKGKDVELRCDPISGHTALYWYRQSLGQGLEFLIYFQGNSAPDKSGLPSDRFSAERTGGSVSTLTIQRTQQEDSAVYLCASGPQGGTNEKLFFGSGTQLSVL.

This clonotype was detected only a few times. V is TRBV20-1 and J is TRBJ1-5; possibly TRBD1 for D (6 bases). The V end lost 3 bases, the J end lost 3 bases, and 12 bases lay between the germline ends. Germline V gives CDR1 DFQATT, CDR2 SNEGSKA (reference sequence). CDR3 length equals 14 residues. CDR3 sequence: CSASTGAYNQPQHF. CDR3 nucleotide sequence: TGCAGTGCTAGTACGGGGGCCTACAATCAGCCCCAGCATTTT.

The V gene is TRBV6-5, the J gene TRBJ2-3; TRBD1 agrees at 8 bases. Per the germline V gene, CDR1 is MNHEY and CDR2 is SVGAGI. Trimming removed 2 bases from V and 3 bases from J; junction bases left unmatched: 10. The CDR3 consists of 17 residues. The CDR3 sequence is CASSYPRGTGWTDTQYF. The CDR3 DNA follows: TGTGCCAGCAGTTACCCAAGGGGGACAGGATGGACAGATACGCAGTATTTT.

The chain recombines TRBV6-5 with TRBJ2-7; perhaps D is TRBD1 or TRBD2 (5 bases each). The ends were cut back, 8 bases at V and 6 bases at J, with 14 bases in the middle. CDR3 size: 12 residues. Germline lookup yields CDR1 MNHEY and CDR2 SVGAGI. The CDR3 spells CASRSGAPEQYF. The DNA for the CDR3 is TGTGCCAGCCGTTCCGGGGCGCCCGAGCAGTACTTC.

This clonotype was picked up a small number of times. This rearrangement joins TRBV19 to TRBJ1-2, with 7 bases identical to TRBD1. The CDR3 covers 14 residues. Germline loops: CDR1 LNHDA, CDR2 SQIVND (reference sequence). V lost 6 bases and J lost 8; bases outside the gene matches: 12. The CDR3 DNA follows: TGTGCCAGTAGCCTCCTCCGACAGGGTCAAGGCTACACCTTC. Encoded protein: CASSLLRQGQGYTF.

This chain joins TRBV20-1 and TRBJ2-1; 9 nucleotides line up with TRBD2. CDR3 size: 14 residues. Germline-derived CDR1 and CDR2 are DFQATT and SNEGSKA (reference sequence). CDR3 region: CGQMGGLASNEQFF. The CDR3 DNA reads TGCGGGCAGATGGGGGGACTAGCCTCCAATGAGCAGTTCTTC.

This chain uses TRBV29-1 with TRBJ1-1; weak D call: TRBD1 (6 bases). Trimming shortened V by 6 bases and J by 7 bases, and 12 bases separated the two germline ends. There are 11 residues in the CDR3. Germline V CDR1 and CDR2: SQVTM, ANQGSEA. The CDR3 reads CSVEDSIEAFF. The CDR3 coding sequence is TGCAGCGTAGAGGACAGCATTGAAGCTTTCTTT.

The chain uses TRBV6-2 or TRBV6-3 and TRBJ2-7, with unresolved D. Between the trimmed V and J ends, which lost 2 bases and 8 bases, there was a span of 13 bases. CDR1 and CDR2 (germline): MNHEY, SVGEGT. This CDR3 contains 13 residues. The CDR3 region has the DNA TGTGCCAGCAGTTACGGGCCTGGCGCTCAGCAGTACTTC. This gives the protein CASSYGPGAQQYF.

The chain carries TRBV9 and TRBJ2-3; 8 positions match TRBD2. Germline V gene sequence: CDR1 SGDLS, CDR2 YYNGEE. CDR3 length equals 17 residues. Trimming cost V 1 base and J 4 bases; bases outside gene matches: 11. In DNA form, the CDR3 reads TGTGCCAGCAGCGTAAGCGGGAGCGGGAGCTCCGCAGATACGCAGTATTTT. Its protein product is CASSVSGSGSSADTQYF.

This clonotype was observed at least ten times. V usage is TRBV12-3 or TRBV12-4 and J usage is TRBJ2-2; TRBD1 agrees at 7 bases. The CDR3 is made up of 18 amino acids. With V trimmed by 7 bases and J by 7 bases, 21 bases remained unmatched. The CDR3 here is CASTWGRGRARRGGELFF. DNA of the CDR3: TGTGCCAGCACCTGGGGAAGGGGGCGTGCACGACGGGGCGGGGAGCTGTTTTTT.

This clonotype appeared a few times. The rearrangement uses TRBV10-3 and TRBJ1-6; the match to TRBD1 covers 9 bases. V shed 6 bases, J shed 8 bases, and the junction held 5 bases outside the gene matches. The CDR3 is 14 amino acids. Germline values: CDR1 ENHRY, CDR2 SYGVKD. This CDR3 reads CAISTGTGYSPLHF. In DNA, the CDR3 is TGTGCCATCAGCACCGGGACAGGGTATTCACCCCTCCACTTT.